This note documents a single T cell receptor (beta chain) sequence. The antigen is undetermined. This CDR3 has 14 residues. Trimming shortened V by 0 bases and J by 5 bases, and 9 bases separated the two germline ends. Germline V lookup: CDR1 SGHRS, CDR2 YFSETQ. These donors, healthy bone marrow donors, were studied. The sample is drawn from a study of cytomegalovirus exposure and HLA in healthy donors. Study-level results: The listing of 150 to 200 TCR beta chains classed them as cytomegalovirus-associated. Previous analysis showed most TCR beta V segments were productive about 87% or about 30% of the time. Three of the chains that were CMV-associated were confirmed in vitro to be specific for CMV antigens.

The PCR employed 60 Vbeta primers together with 13 Jbeta primers. Sequenced by immunoSEQ multiplex PCR; TCRdb stores in-frame clones only, minus some. Counted here are some 150,000 clones, approximately 79% occurring once; the ten biggest clones make up around 1.5%. This receptor was obtained from a man between 60 and 70 years old in good health and CMV-seronegative. The sequenced sample consisted of PBMCs. The gene calls are TRBV5-1 and TRBJ2-1; D may be TRBD2 (5 bases). In DNA form, the CDR3 reads TGCGCCAGCAGCTTGGGTTCTAGCAACAATGAGCAGTTCTTC. As protein: CASSLGSSNNEQFF.